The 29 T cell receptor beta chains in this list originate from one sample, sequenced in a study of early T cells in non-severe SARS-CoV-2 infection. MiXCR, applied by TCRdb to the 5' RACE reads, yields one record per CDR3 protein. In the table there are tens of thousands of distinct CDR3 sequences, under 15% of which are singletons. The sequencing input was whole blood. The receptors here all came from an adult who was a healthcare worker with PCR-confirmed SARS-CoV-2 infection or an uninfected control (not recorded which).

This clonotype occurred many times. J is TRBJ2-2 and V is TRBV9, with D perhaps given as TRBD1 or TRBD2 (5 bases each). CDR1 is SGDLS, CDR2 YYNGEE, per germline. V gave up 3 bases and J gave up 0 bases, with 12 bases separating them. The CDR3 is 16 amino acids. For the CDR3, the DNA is TGTGCCAGCAGCGAAAGGCAGGGACCGAACACCGGGGAGCTGTTTTTT. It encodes CASSERQGPNTGELFF.

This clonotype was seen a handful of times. For the CDR3, the DNA is TGTGCCAGCAGCTTAATCGGGAGGGCCGTCAATGAGCAGTTCTTC. Translation: CASSLIGRAVNEQFF. The V call is TRBV11-2, the J call TRBJ2-1; 8 bases map to TRBD2. With 2 bases clipped from V and 6 bases from J, the junction kept 6 bases outside the gene matches. In germline, CDR1 is SGHAT, CDR2 FQNNGV. This CDR3 is 15 amino acids long.

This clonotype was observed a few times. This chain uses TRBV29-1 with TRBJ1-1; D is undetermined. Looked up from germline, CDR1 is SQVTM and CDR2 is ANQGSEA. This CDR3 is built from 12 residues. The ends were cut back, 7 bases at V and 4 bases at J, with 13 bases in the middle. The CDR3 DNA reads TGCAGCGCTGACCTAACGGGCACTGAAGCTTTCTTT. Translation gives CSADLTGTEAFF.

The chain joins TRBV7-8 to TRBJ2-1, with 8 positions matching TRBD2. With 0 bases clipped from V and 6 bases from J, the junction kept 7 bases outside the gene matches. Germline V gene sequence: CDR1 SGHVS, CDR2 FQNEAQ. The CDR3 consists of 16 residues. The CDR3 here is CASSLAPGGPGNEQFF. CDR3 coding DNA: TGTGCCAGCAGCTTAGCGCCGGGAGGGCCTGGCAATGAGCAGTTCTTC.

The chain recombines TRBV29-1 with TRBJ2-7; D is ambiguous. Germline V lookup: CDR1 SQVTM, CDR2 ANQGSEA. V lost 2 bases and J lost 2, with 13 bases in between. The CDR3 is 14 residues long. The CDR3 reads CSVEIEALTYEQYF. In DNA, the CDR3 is TGCAGCGTTGAAATTGAGGCCCTGACCTACGAGCAGTACTTC.

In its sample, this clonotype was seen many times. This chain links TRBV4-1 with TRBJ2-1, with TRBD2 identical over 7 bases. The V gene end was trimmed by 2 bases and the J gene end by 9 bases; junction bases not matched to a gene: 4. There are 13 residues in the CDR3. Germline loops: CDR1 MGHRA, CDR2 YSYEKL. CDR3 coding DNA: TGCGCCAGCAGCCAACTACTAGCGCTTGAGCAGTTCTTC. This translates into CASSQLLALEQFF.

The CDR3 sequence is CASSTSGLPTGELFF. CDR3 sequence (DNA): TGTGCCAGCAGCACATCAGGTTTACCGACCGGGGAGCTGTTTTTT. This sequence joins TRBV7-2 and TRBJ2-2; unclear D gene. Trimming pared 5 bases from V and 5 bases from J, leaving 15 bases between. This CDR3 is built from 15 residues. CDR1 and CDR2 from the germline V gene are SGHTA and FQGNSA.

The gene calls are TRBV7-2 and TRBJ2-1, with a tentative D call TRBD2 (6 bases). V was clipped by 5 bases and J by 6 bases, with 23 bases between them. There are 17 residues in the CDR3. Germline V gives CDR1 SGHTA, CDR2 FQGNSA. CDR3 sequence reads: CASSHLTSPVLGNEQFF. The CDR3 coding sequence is TGTGCCAGCAGCCACTTAACTAGCCCAGTTTTGGGCAATGAGCAGTTCTTC.

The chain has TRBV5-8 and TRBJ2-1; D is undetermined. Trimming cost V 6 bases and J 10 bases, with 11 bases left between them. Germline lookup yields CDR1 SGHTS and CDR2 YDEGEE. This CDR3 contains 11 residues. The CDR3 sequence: CASTPAREQFF. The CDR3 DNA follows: TGTGCCAGCACCCCTGCCAGAGAGCAGTTCTTC.

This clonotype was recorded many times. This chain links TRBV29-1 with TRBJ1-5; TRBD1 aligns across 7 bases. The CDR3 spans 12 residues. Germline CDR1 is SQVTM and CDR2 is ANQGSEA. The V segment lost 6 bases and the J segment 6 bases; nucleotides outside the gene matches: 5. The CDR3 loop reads CSVGGWTQPQHF. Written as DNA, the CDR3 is TGCAGCGTAGGGGGCTGGACTCAGCCCCAGCATTTT. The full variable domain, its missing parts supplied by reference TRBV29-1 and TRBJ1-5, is SAVISQKPSRDICQRGTSLTIQCQVDSQVTMMFWYRQQPGQSLTLIATANQGSEATYESGFVIDKFPISRPNLTFSTLTVSNMSPEDSSIYLCSVGGWTQPQHFGDGTRLSIL.

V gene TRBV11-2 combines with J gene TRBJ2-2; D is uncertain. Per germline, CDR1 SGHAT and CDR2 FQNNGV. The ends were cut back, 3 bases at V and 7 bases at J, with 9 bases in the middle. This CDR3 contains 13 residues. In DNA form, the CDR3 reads TGTGCCAGCAGCTTTACGGTGGTCGGGGAGCTGTTTTTT. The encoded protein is CASSFTVVGELFF. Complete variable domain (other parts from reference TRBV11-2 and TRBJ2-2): EAGVAQSPRYKIIEKRQSVAFWCNPISGHATLYWYQQILGQGPKLLIQFQNNGVVDDSQLPKDRFSAERLKGVDSTLKIQPAKLEDSAVYLCASSFTVVGELFFGEGSRLTVL.

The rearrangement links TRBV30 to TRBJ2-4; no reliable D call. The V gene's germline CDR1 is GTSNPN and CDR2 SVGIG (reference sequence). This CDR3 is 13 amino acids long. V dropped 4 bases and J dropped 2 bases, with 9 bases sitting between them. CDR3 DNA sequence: TGTGCCTGGAAATTCGGAACCAAAAACATTCAGTACTTC. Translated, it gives CAWKFGTKNIQYF.

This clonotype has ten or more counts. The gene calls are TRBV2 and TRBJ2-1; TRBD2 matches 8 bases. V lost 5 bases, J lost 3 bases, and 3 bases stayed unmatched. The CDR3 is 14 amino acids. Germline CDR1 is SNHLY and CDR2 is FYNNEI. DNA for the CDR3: TGTGCCAGCAGTATAGCGGGACGCTACAATGAGCAGTTCTTC. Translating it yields CASSIAGRYNEQFF.

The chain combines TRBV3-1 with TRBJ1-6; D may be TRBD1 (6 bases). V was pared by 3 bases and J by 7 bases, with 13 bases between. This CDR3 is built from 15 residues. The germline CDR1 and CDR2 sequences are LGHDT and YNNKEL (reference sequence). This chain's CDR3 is CASSQTGAANSPLHF. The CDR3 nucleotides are TGTGCCAGCAGCCAGACAGGAGCGGCCAATTCACCCCTCCACTTT. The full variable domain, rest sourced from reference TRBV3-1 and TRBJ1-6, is DTAVSQTPKYLVTQMGNDKSIKCEQNLGHDTMYWYKQDSKKFLKIMFSYNNKELIINETVPNRFSPKSPDKAHLNLHINSLELGDSAVYFCASSQTGAANSPLHFGNGTRLTVT.

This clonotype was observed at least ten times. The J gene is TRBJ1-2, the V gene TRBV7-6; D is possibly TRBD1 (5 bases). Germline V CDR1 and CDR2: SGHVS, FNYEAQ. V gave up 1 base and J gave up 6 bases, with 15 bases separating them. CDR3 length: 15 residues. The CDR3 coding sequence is TGTGCCAGCAGCTTAGATATGTGGGGCGCCCATGGCTACACCTTC. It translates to CASSLDMWGAHGYTF.

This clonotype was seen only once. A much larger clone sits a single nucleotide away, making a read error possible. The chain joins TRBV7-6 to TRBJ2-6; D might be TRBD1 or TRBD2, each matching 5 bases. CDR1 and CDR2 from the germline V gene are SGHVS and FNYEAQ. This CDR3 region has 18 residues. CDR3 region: CASSSPLRGRSGTNVLTF. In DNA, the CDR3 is TGTGCCAGCAGCTCCCCACTCCGGGGCCGCTCTGGGACCAACGTCCTGACTTTC.

CDR3 nucleotide sequence: TGCGCCAGCAGCGCCGGGGCCGCGGATACGCAGTATTTT. Amino acids: CASSAGAADTQYF. The chain recombines TRBV5-1 with TRBJ2-3; tentatively, D is TRBD1 or TRBD2 (5 bases each). Germline CDR1 SGHRS, CDR2 YFSETQ. The CDR3 is 13 residues long. Trimming cost V 4 bases and J 6 bases, with 12 bases left between them.

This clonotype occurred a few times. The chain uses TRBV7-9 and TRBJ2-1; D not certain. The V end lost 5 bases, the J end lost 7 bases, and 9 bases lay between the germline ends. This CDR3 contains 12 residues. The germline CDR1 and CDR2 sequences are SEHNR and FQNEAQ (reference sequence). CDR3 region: CASSPPTNEQFF. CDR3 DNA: TGTGCCAGCAGCCCCCCTACGAATGAGCAGTTCTTC.

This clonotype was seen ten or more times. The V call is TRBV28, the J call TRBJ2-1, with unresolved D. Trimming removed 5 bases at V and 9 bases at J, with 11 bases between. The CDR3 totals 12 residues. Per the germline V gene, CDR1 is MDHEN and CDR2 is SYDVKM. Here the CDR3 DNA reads TGTGCCAGCAGTATTGGTGTCAGTGAGCAGTTCTTC. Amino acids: CASSIGVSEQFF.

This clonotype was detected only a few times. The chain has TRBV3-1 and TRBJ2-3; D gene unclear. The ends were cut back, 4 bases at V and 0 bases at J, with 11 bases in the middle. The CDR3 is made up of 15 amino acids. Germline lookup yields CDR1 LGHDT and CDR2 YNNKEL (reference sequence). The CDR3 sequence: CASSRLPISTDTQYF. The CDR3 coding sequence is TGTGCCAGCAGCCGGCTACCTATAAGCACAGATACGCAGTATTTT.

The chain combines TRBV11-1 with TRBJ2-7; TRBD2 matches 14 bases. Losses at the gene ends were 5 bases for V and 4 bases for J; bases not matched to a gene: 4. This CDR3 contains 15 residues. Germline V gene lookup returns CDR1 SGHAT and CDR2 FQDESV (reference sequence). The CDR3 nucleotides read TGTGCCAGCAGCCAGGGACTAGCGGGAGTGTACGAGCAGTACTTC. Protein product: CASSQGLAGVYEQYF.

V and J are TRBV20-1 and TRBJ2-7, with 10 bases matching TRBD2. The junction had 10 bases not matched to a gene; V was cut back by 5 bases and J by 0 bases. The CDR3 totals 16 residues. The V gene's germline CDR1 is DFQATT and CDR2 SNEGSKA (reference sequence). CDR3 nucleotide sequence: TGCAGTGCTCACGGGTTTAGCGGGAGGTCCTCCTACGAGCAGTACTTC. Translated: CSAHGFSGRSSYEQYF.

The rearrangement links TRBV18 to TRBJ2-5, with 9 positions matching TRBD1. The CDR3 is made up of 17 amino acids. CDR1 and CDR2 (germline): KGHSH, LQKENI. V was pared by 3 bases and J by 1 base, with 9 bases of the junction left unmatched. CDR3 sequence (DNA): TGTGCCAGCTCACCGCGATCCGGGACAGGGAGCCAAGAGACCCAGTACTTC. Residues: CASSPRSGTGSQETQYF.

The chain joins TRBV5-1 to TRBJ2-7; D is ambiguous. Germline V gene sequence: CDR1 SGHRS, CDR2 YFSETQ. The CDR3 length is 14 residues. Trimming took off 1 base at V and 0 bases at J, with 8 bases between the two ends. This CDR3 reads CASSLSASSYEQYF. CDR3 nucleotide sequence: TGCGCCAGCAGCTTGAGCGCAAGCTCCTACGAGCAGTACTTC.

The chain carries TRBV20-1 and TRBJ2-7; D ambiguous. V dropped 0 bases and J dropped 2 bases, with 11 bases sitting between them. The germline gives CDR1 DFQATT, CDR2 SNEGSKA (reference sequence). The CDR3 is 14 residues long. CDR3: CSAREAKGPYEQYF. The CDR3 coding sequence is TGCAGTGCTAGAGAGGCGAAAGGGCCCTACGAGCAGTACTTC.

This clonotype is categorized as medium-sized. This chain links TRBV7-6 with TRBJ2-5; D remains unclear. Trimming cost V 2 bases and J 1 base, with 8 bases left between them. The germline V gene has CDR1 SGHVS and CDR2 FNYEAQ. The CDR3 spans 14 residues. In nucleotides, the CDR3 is TGTGCCAGCAGCTTAATGTCGCTCCAAGAGACCCAGTACTTC. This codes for CASSLMSLQETQYF. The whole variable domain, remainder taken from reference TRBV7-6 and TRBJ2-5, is GAGVSQSPRYKVTKRGQDVALRCDPISGHVSLYWYRQALGQGPEFLTYFNYEAQQDKSGLPNDRFSAERPEGSISTLTIQRTEQRDSAMYRCASSLMSLQETQYFGPGTRLLVL.

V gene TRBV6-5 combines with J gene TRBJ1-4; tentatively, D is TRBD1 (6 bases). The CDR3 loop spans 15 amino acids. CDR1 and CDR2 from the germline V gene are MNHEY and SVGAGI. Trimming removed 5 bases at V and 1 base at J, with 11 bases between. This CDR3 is CASSPWTVTNEKLFF. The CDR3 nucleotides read TGTGCCAGCAGTCCCTGGACAGTAACTAATGAAAAACTGTTTTTT.

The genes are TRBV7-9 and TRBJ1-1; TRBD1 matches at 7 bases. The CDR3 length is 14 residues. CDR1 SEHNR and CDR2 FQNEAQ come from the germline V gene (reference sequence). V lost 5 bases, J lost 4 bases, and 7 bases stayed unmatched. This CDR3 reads CASSKGTAGTEAFF. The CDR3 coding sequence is TGTGCCAGCAGCAAGGGGACAGCCGGCACTGAAGCTTTCTTT.

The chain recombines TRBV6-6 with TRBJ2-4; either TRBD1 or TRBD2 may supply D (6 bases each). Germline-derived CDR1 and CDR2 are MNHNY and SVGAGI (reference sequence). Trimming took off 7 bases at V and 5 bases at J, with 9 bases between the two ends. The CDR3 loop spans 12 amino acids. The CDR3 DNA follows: TGTGCCAGCACGGGGGCCCAAAACATTCAGTACTTC. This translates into CASTGAQNIQYF.